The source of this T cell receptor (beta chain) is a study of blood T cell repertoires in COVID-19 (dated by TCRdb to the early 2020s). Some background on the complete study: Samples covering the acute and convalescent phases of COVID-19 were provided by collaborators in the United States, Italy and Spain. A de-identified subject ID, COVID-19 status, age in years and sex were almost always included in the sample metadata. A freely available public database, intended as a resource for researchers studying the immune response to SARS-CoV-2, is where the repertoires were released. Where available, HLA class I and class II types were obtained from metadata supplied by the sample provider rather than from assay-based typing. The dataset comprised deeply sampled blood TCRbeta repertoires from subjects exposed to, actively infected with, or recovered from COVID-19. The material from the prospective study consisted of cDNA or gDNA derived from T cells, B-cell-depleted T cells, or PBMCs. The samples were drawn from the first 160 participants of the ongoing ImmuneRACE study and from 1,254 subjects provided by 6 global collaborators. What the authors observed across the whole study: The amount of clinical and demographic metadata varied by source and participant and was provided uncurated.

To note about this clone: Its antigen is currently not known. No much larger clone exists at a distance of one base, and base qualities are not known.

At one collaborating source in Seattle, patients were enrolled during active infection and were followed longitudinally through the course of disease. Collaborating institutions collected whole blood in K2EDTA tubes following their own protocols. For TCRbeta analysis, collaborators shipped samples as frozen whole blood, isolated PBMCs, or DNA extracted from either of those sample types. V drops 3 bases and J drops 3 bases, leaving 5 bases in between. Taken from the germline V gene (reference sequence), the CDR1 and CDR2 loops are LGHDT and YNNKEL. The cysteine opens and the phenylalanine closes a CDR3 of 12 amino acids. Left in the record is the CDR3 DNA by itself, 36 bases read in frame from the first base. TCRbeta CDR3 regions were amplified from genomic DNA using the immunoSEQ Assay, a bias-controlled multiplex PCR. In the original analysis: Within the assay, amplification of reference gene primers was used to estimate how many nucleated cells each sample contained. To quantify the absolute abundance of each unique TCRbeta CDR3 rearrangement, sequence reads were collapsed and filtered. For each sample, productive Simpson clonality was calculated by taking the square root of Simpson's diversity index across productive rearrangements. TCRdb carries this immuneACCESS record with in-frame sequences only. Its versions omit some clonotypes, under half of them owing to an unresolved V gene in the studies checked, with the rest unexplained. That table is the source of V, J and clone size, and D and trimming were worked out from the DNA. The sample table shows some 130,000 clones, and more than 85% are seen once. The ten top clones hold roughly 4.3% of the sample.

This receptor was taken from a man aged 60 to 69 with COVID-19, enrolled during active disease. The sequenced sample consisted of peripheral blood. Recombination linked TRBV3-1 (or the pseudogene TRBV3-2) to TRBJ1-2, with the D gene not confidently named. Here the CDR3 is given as CASSQADYGYTF. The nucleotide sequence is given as TGTGCCAGCAGCCAGGCGGACTATGGCTACACCTTC.